These 30 T cell receptor beta chains share one sample of origin, sequenced in a study of blood T cells in healthy people across ages (dated by TCRdb to 2014 to 2015). Library creation used 5' RACE. Sequencing was performed on an Illumina HiSeq 2500. A second PCR of about 7 to 12 cycles was performed with a sample-barcoded 5' primer and a J-beta primer mix. TCRdb redid the processing of the public reads, applying fastp at Q25 and MiXCR, and retained in-frame beta chains. All rows with the same CDR3 protein become a single entry with the most common DNA and genes. Recorded for this sample are about 1.8 million distinct CDR3 sequences; 49% of them occurred a single time. 2.1% of the sample goes to the ten largest clones. What was sequenced was blood. Receptors originate from a woman in her forties in good health.

The chain employs TRBV13 and TRBJ1-2, with a tentative D call TRBD1 (6 bases). In germline, CDR1 is PRHDT, CDR2 FYEKMQ (reference sequence). The CDR3 is 14 amino acids. Trimming removed 2 bases from V and 7 bases from J, with 14 bases in between. CDR3 bases: TGTGCCAGCAGCTTACTCAGGGGAGGAGGTGGCTACACCTTC. As protein: CASSLLRGGGGYTF.

This clonotype was picked up one time. The junction departs from germline at one end; a sequencing error may be responsible. The J gene is TRBJ2-5, the V gene TRBV10-3; D is uncertain. This CDR3 is built from 15 residues. The V gene's germline CDR1 is ENHRY and CDR2 SYGVKD. The CDR3 region has the DNA TGTGCCATCAGTGACCAGTACAGACGCCAAGAGATCCAGTACTTC. Protein sequence: CAISDQYRRQEIQYF.

This rearrangement joins TRBV6-2 or TRBV6-3 to TRBJ2-3; TRBD1 agrees at 8 bases. CDR3 length: 17 residues. The V gene end was trimmed by 2 bases and the J gene end by 2 bases; junction bases not matched to a gene: 9. Germline V gene sequence: CDR1 MNHEY, CDR2 SVGEGT. CDR3 DNA: TGTGCCAGCAGTTACCCATCAGGGGGCATCACCACAGATACGCAGTATTTT. This gives the protein CASSYPSGGITTDTQYF.

The V call is TRBV11-2, the J call TRBJ2-3; D is unresolved. The germline gives CDR1 SGHAT, CDR2 FQNNGV. V was cut by 5 bases and J by 5 bases, with 20 bases left in between. The CDR3 extends over 16 amino acids. The CDR3 loop reads CASSRAPGPKRDTQYF. The CDR3, as DNA: TGTGCCAGCAGCAGAGCACCGGGCCCTAAAAGAGATACGCAGTATTTT.

This sequence joins TRBV7-2 and TRBJ2-7; maybe TRBD2 (5 bases). This CDR3 region has 15 residues. The V gene lost 1 base and the J gene lost 3 bases, with 13 bases spanning the gap. Germline values: CDR1 SGHTA, CDR2 FQGNSA. CDR3 in DNA: TGTGCCAGCAGCTTAGAGATTGGACTCAGCTACGAGCAGTACTTC. Encoded protein: CASSLEIGLSYEQYF. The entire variable domain, with the rest obtained from reference TRBV7-2 and TRBJ2-7, is as follows: GAGVSQSPSNKVTEKGKDVELRCDPISGHTALYWYRQSLGQGLEFLIYFQGNSAPDKSGLPSDRFSAERTGGSVSTLTIQRTQQEDSAVYLCASSLEIGLSYEQYFGPGTRLTVT.

V usage is TRBV20-1 and J usage is TRBJ2-3; D is unclear. Germline V lookup: CDR1 DFQATT, CDR2 SNEGSKA (reference sequence). There are 14 residues in the CDR3. V shed 0 bases and J shed 4 bases, with 11 bases lying between them. The DNA of the CDR3 is TGCAGTGCTAGAGATGGGCAGATCGCAGATACGCAGTATTTT. This gives the protein CSARDGQIADTQYF.

This clonotype has a handful of counts. This rearrangement joins TRBV14 to TRBJ2-3, with 7 nucleotides matching TRBD1. V lost 4 bases and J lost 0; bases outside the gene matches: 4. CDR1 is SGHDN, CDR2 FVKESK, per germline. The CDR3 spans 15 residues. DNA for the CDR3: TGTGCCAGCAGCCGACAGGGTACTAGCACAGATACGCAGTATTTT. It specifies CASSRQGTSTDTQYF.

The V gene is TRBV7-8, the J gene TRBJ2-7; 7 bases map to TRBD2. The CDR3 is made up of 15 amino acids. Germline lookup yields CDR1 SGHVS and CDR2 FQNEAQ. The J segment lost 3 bases and the V segment lost 5 bases, leaving 10 bases of the junction unmatched. The CDR3 here is CASSDPGTKVYEQYF. CDR3 sequence (DNA): TGTGCCAGCAGCGACCCCGGGACTAAAGTCTACGAGCAGTACTTC.

J is TRBJ2-7 and V is TRBV19; 7 bases map to TRBD2. The CDR3 has 15 residues. V shed 6 bases and J 3 bases; nucleotides not matched to a gene: 11. The germline gives CDR1 LNHDA, CDR2 SQIVND (reference sequence). CDR3 nucleotides: TGTGCCAGTAGCGAGGGAGGGCAGAATTACTACGAGCAGTACTTC. Residues: CASSEGGQNYYEQYF.

The chain couples TRBV20-1 to TRBJ2-3, with no clear D. Germline V gene data show CDR1 as DFQATT and CDR2 as SNEGSKA (reference sequence). The CDR3 is 15 amino acids. V was pared by 5 bases and J by 0 bases, with 15 bases between. CDR3 coding DNA: TGCAGTGCTGGCAGTGGGGTGGTTAGCACAGATACGCAGTATTTT. It specifies CSAGSGVVSTDTQYF.

This chain connects TRBV20-1 to TRBJ2-1; tentatively, D is TRBD2 (6 bases). The CDR3 runs to 16 residues. Germline loops: CDR1 DFQATT, CDR2 SNEGSKA (reference sequence). V shed 2 bases and J shed 4 bases, with 18 bases lying between them. Here the CDR3 DNA reads TGCAGTGCTAGAATCCCCCGGGGGAACACTTACAATGAGCAGTTCTTC. This codes for CSARIPRGNTYNEQFF.

This rearrangement joins TRBV7-2 to TRBJ1-2, with D hard to call. The CDR3 contains 14 residues. CDR1 and CDR2 (germline): SGHTA, FQGNSA. V lost 5 bases and J 1 base, leaving 11 bases between the germline ends. In DNA, the CDR3 is TGTGCCAGCAGCCAACGGGCGGATAACTATGGCTACACCTTC. This gives the protein CASSQRADNYGYTF. Using reference TRBV7-2 and TRBJ1-2 for the parts outside the CDR3, the full variable domain is GAGVSQSPSNKVTEKGKDVELRCDPISGHTALYWYRQSLGQGLEFLIYFQGNSAPDKSGLPSDRFSAERTGGSVSTLTIQRTQQEDSAVYLCASSQRADNYGYTFGSGTRLTVV.

This chain joins TRBV28 and TRBJ1-5; 8 bases are shared with TRBD1. This CDR3 has 14 residues. Germline V gene sequence: CDR1 MDHEN, CDR2 SYDVKM. V shed 3 bases and J 6 bases; nucleotides not matched to a gene: 4. In DNA form, the CDR3 reads TGTGCCAGCAGTTTCAATCAGGGGGCTCAGCCCCAGCATTTT. Amino acid sequence: CASSFNQGAQPQHF.

This chain links TRBV6-5 with TRBJ2-1; 9 bases agree with TRBD2. Trimming removed 6 bases from V and 0 bases from J; junction bases left unmatched: 6. The CDR3 length is 16 residues. CDR1 is MNHEY and CDR2 is SVGAGI in the germline V gene. The CDR3 spells CASRAAGGFSYNEQFF. DNA for the CDR3: TGTGCCAGCAGGGCGGCGGGGGGGTTCTCCTACAATGAGCAGTTCTTC.

This clonotype was counted a few times. This chain joins TRBV4-3 and TRBJ2-4; 9 bases line up with TRBD2. Near its end, the DNA agrees better with TRBJ2-5, so the J call may be wrong. Per the germline V gene, CDR1 is LGHNA and CDR2 is YSLEER. The CDR3 spans 17 residues. The CDR3 region has the DNA TGCGCCAGCAGCCAAGATCTTTCGCGGGGGGGCCAAGAGACCCAGTACTTC. This translates into CASSQDLSRGGQETQYF.

The chain combines TRBV4-3 with TRBJ2-1; D is ambiguous. V lost 0 bases and J lost 10, with 10 bases in between. The CDR3 length is 13 residues. The germline V gene encodes CDR1 LGHNA and CDR2 YSLEER. CDR3 nucleotide sequence: TGCGCCAGCAGCCAAGAAGATACAGTGGAGCAGTTCTTC. Translated, it gives CASSQEDTVEQFF.

This rearrangement joins TRBV12-5 to TRBJ2-3; D unclear. The germline gives CDR1 LGHNT, CDR2 FRNRAP. The length of the CDR3 is 12 residues. Trimming removed 7 bases from V and 8 bases from J, with 13 bases in between. The CDR3 DNA follows: TGTGCTAGTGCCGACGGGTTCGGTACGCAGTATTTT. Its translation: CASADGFGTQYF.

The chain combines TRBV13 with TRBJ1-2; D unclear. Germline V gene data show CDR1 as PRHDT and CDR2 as FYEKMQ (reference sequence). V was pared by 0 bases and J by 0 bases, with 17 bases between. CDR3 length equals 18 residues. The DNA of the CDR3 is TGTGCCAGCAGCTTAGGGGTTTTAACAGAGAATTCTAACTATGGCTACACCTTC. It is translated as CASSLGVLTENSNYGYTF. Variable domain in full (rest from reference TRBV13 and TRBJ1-2): AAGVIQSPRHLIKEKRETATLKCYPIPRHDTVYWYQQGPGQDPQFLISFYEKMQSDKGSIPDRFSAQQFSDYHSELNMSSLELGDSALYFCASSLGVLTENSNYGYTFGSGTRLTVV.

The rearrangement links TRBV29-1 to TRBJ1-2, with D possibly matching TRBD1 (5 bases). In germline, CDR1 is SQVTM, CDR2 ANQGSEA. Trimming took 6 bases from V and 4 from J, leaving 15 bases between them. The CDR3 runs 13 residues. CDR3 region: CSVADGGFYGYTF. The CDR3 DNA is TGCAGCGTAGCGGACGGGGGGTTCTATGGCTACACCTTC.

This clonotype showed up just a few times. This chain connects TRBV6-2 or TRBV6-3 to TRBJ2-1, with 11 bases that match TRBD1. Germline loops: CDR1 MNHEY, CDR2 SVGEGT. Germline trimming cut 6 bases from V and 8 bases from J; bases unmatched to any gene: 6. The CDR3 runs to 14 residues. CDR3 DNA: TGTGCCAGCAGGAGGGACAGGGGGTCGGATGAGCAGTTCTTC. It codes for CASRRDRGSDEQFF.

This clonotype was seen once. V is TRBV5-6 and J is TRBJ1-2, with TRBD1 identical over 7 bases. Germline V gene lookup returns CDR1 SGHDT and CDR2 YYEEEE. This CDR3 comprises 13 residues. The V and J ends lost 4 bases and 8 bases, in that order; junction bases with no gene match: 8. The CDR3, as DNA: TGTGCCAGCAGCCAAGAGAGGGGGCTAGGCTACACCTTC. This translates into CASSQERGLGYTF.

This clonotype was observed a single time. This chain links TRBV7-2 with TRBJ2-5; no clear D. Between the trimmed V and J ends, which lost 5 bases and 11 bases, there was a span of 18 bases. CDR1 and CDR2 (germline): SGHTA, FQGNSA. The CDR3 is made up of 13 amino acids. The CDR3 region is CASSPSPNSGQYF. CDR3 in DNA: TGTGCCAGCAGCCCATCCCCCAACAGTGGGCAGTACTTC.

The chain joins TRBV5-4 to TRBJ2-3; 9 nucleotides match TRBD2. CDR1 SGHNT and CDR2 YYREEE come from the germline V gene (reference sequence). CDR3 length: 17 residues. V lost 2 bases and J lost 3; bases outside the gene matches: 10. CDR3 coding DNA: TGTGCCAGCAGCTTCGGAGCGGGGGGCCTGTTGACAGATACGCAGTATTTT. It codes for CASSFGAGGLLTDTQYF.

This chain joins TRBV5-1 and TRBJ2-4, with 10 bases fitting TRBD2. J was trimmed by 7 bases and V by 3 bases; bases with no gene match: 10. Germline CDR1 is SGHRS and CDR2 is YFSETQ. The CDR3 is 16 amino acids. The CDR3 loop is CASSSRAGGPANIQYF. CDR3 coding DNA: TGCGCCAGCAGCTCCCGAGCGGGGGGGCCAGCCAACATTCAGTACTTC.

The chain joins TRBV13 to TRBJ2-7, with D possibly matching TRBD2 (6 bases). CDR1 PRHDT and CDR2 FYEKMQ come from the germline V gene (reference sequence). This CDR3 has 14 residues. The ends were cut back, 4 bases at V and 0 bases at J, with 10 bases in the middle. This CDR3 reads CASSSGEASYEQYF. The DNA for the CDR3 is TGTGCCAGCAGCTCCGGGGAGGCCTCCTACGAGCAGTACTTC.

This rearrangement joins TRBV29-1 to TRBJ1-2; tentatively, D is TRBD1 (6 bases). Between the trimmed V and J ends, which lost 6 bases and 0 bases, there was a span of 14 bases. CDR3 length: 14 amino acids. Looked up from germline, CDR1 is SQVTM and CDR2 is ANQGSEA. CDR3 protein: CSVDYREANYGYTF. CDR3 in DNA: TGCAGCGTGGACTACAGGGAAGCTAACTATGGCTACACCTTC.

V is TRBV7-2 and J is TRBJ2-4; TRBD1 matches 7 bases. V lost 6 bases and J lost 15; bases outside the gene matches: 17. This CDR3 contains 14 residues. Germline V gives CDR1 SGHTA, CDR2 FQGNSA. Here the CDR3 DNA reads TGTGCCAGCAGTCAGGACAGGCGCCGCGCCGAGCGGTACTTC. Translating gives CASSQDRRRAERYF.

V gene TRBV29-1 combines with J gene TRBJ2-5, with D possibly being TRBD1 or TRBD2 (5 bases each). The CDR3 loop spans 15 amino acids. From germline, CDR1 is SQVTM and CDR2 ANQGSEA. Trimming removed 5 bases from V and 4 bases from J, with 20 bases in between. CDR3 coding DNA: TGCAGCGTTCAGGGTAGCGCTTCGTCCCGAGAGACCCAGTACTTC. It encodes CSVQGSASSRETQYF.

The gene calls are TRBV7-2 and TRBJ1-2; the D gene is possibly TRBD1 (5 bases). CDR3 length: 16 amino acids. V was cut by 3 bases and J by 4 bases, with 18 bases left in between. Germline V gene data show CDR1 as SGHTA and CDR2 as FQGNSA. The CDR3 reads CASSLGQRGNGYGYTF. The CDR3 coding sequence is TGTGCCAGCAGCTTGGGCCAAAGGGGCAACGGCTATGGCTACACCTTC.

The V gene is TRBV20-1, the J gene TRBJ2-7; D is ambiguous. The CDR3 spans 12 residues. Germline-derived CDR1 and CDR2 are DFQATT and SNEGSKA (reference sequence). The CDR3 reads CSVRLTSYEQYF. The CDR3 nucleotides read TGCAGCGTCCGGCTGACCTCCTACGAGCAGTACTTC.